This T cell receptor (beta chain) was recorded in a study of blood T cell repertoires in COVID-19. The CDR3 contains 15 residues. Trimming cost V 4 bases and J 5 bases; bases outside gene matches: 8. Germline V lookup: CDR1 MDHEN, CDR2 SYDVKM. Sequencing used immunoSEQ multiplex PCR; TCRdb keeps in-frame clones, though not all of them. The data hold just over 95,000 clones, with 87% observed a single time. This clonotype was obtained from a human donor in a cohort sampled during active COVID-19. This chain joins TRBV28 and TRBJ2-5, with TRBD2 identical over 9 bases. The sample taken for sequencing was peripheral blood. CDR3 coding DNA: TGTGCCAGCAGTTACTTTAGCGGGAGAGGTGAGACCCAGTACTTC. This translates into CASSYFSGRGETQYF.